Presented here are 30 T cell receptor beta chains from one specimen sequenced in a study of shared clonotypes between healthy human individuals (dated by TCRdb to about 2020). To prepare the library, the immunoSEQ multiplex PCR assay was applied. Entries here come from immuneACCESS through TCRdb and include only in-frame sequences with V and J called. Some clones fail to appear in such tables; in the studies checked, an unresolved V gene covers under half of the shortfall, and the cause of the remainder is unknown. The sample includes about 2.3 million clones, with 85% to 95% observed a single time. The biggest ten clones account for about 0.39% of the sample. Material: naive CD4+ T cells from PBMCs. Reading the label with the study, this specimen's cell subset or site is: CD45RA+ positively selected. These receptors originate from a man between 18 and 35 years old in good health. Some clones in this sample may be carry-over from other donors' samples.

CDR3 region: CASSPQGFEKLFF. CDR3 in DNA: TGCGCCAGCAGCCCTCAGGGTTTTGAAAAACTGTTTTTT. This chain uses TRBV5-1 with TRBJ1-4; TRBD1 might be the D (5 bases). Germline V CDR1 and CDR2: SGHRS, YFSETQ. The CDR3 contains 13 residues. Trimming removed 4 bases from V and 7 bases from J, with 11 bases in between.

V is TRBV27 and J is TRBJ1-2; D is unclear. The CDR3 has 14 amino acids. Germline V lookup: CDR1 MNHEY, CDR2 SMNVEV (reference sequence). V was clipped by 5 bases and J by 8 bases, with 18 bases between them. The CDR3 reads CASSPNPSSGGYTF. CDR3 sequence (DNA): TGTGCCAGCAGTCCCAACCCCAGTTCGGGAGGCTACACCTTC.

CDR3 amino acids: CASRKQTYGYTF. CDR3 bases: TGTGCCAGCAGAAAGCAGACATATGGCTACACCTTC. The chain joins TRBV6-6 to TRBJ1-2, with D unclear. The CDR3 contains 12 residues. The germline V gene has CDR1 MNHNY and CDR2 SVGAGI (reference sequence). The germline V and J ends were trimmed by 6 bases and 5 bases, with 10 bases remaining between them.

This clone was detected only once. The chain recombines TRBV5-1 with TRBJ2-1; no clear D gene. Germline assignment: CDR1 SGHRS and CDR2 YFSETQ. The CDR3 consists of 16 residues. Between the trimmed V and J ends, which lost 2 bases and 0 bases, there was a span of 12 bases. The CDR3 DNA is TGCGCCAGCAGCTTCTCGGGCCTCAGCTCCTACAATGAGCAGTTCTTC. This gives the protein CASSFSGLSSYNEQFF.

The chain is built from TRBV7-3 and TRBJ2-4; 11 bases align to TRBD2. Germline CDR1 and CDR2: SGHTA and FQGTGA. This CDR3 has 16 amino acids. J gave up 2 bases and V 5 bases, and 5 bases lay outside the gene matches. CDR3 residues: CASSPTSGKSKNIQYF. CDR3 nucleotides: TGTGCCAGCAGCCCGACTAGCGGGAAGTCCAAAAACATTCAGTACTTC.

The chain uses TRBV6-6 and TRBJ2-1; 7 positions agree with TRBD2. After removal of 0 bases from V and 9 bases from J, the junction contained 5 bases not matched to a gene. The CDR3 totals 14 residues. Germline V gene data show CDR1 as MNHNY and CDR2 as SVGAGI (reference sequence). CDR3 region: CASSYSTSGGEQFF. The CDR3 DNA sequence: TGTGCCAGCAGTTACTCGACGTCGGGGGGTGAGCAGTTCTTC.

This clone was seen a single time. The J gene is TRBJ2-3, the V gene TRBV4-3, with 7 bases that match TRBD2. V dropped 4 bases and J dropped 6; count of bases not matched to a gene: 16. This CDR3 has 17 residues. Germline CDR1 reads LGHNA; CDR2 reads YSLEER. The CDR3 coding sequence is TGCGCCAGCAGCCGAAATCTGGGACTACTTCTGGACGATACGCAGTATTTT. Amino acids: CASSRNLGLLLDDTQYF.

V is TRBV14 and J is TRBJ2-4, with TRBD1 matching over 7 bases. This CDR3 region has 17 residues. In germline, CDR1 is SGHDN, CDR2 FVKESK. Losses at the gene ends were 1 base for V and 2 bases for J; bases not matched to a gene: 8. This chain's CDR3 is CASSQGVQGVPKNIQYF. The CDR3 DNA reads TGTGCCAGCAGCCAAGGTGTGCAGGGGGTTCCCAAAAACATTCAGTACTTC.

The table lists this clone with a count of one. The chain uses TRBV11-3 and TRBJ1-1; D not resolved. Germline assignment: CDR1 SGHNT and CDR2 YENEEA. The V end lost 1 base, the J end lost 1 base, and 10 bases lay between the germline ends. The CDR3 has 15 residues. The CDR3 nucleotides read TGTGCCAGCAGCTTAGGTCAAAATAAGAACACTGAAGCTTTCTTT. It translates to CASSLGQNKNTEAFF. The full variable domain, rest sourced from reference TRBV11-3 and TRBJ1-1, is EAGVVQSPRYKIIEKKQPVAFWCNPISGHNTLYWYLQNLGQGPELLIRYENEEAVDDSQLPKDRFSAERLKGVDSTLKIQPAELGDSAVYLCASSLGQNKNTEAFFGQGTRLTVV.

The chain joins TRBV4-2 to TRBJ1-5, with 9 bases aligning to TRBD1. The CDR3 covers 15 residues. CDR1 and CDR2 (germline): LGHNA, YNFKEQ. Germline trimming cut 4 bases from V and 2 bases from J; bases unmatched to any gene: 3. CDR3 region: CASSRDRGGNQPQHF. CDR3 in DNA: TGTGCCAGCAGCCGCGACAGGGGGGGCAATCAGCCCCAGCATTTT.

This clone has only one observation. The V and J genes are TRBV7-9 and TRBJ2-2; 9 bases fit TRBD2. The CDR3 sequence is 16 residues long. V shed 5 bases, J shed 3 bases, and the junction held 7 bases outside the gene matches. Germline assignment: CDR1 SEHNR and CDR2 FQNEAQ (reference sequence). The DNA for the CDR3 is TGTGCCAGCAGCGCCCGACTAGCGGTTTACACCGGGGAGCTGTTTTTT. It specifies CASSARLAVYTGELFF.

This clone was seen once. The chain carries TRBV5-4 and TRBJ2-1; no definite D call. V shed 0 bases and J shed 2 bases, with 3 bases lying between them. The CDR3 length is 13 residues. The V gene's germline CDR1 is SGHNT and CDR2 YYREEE (reference sequence). CDR3 amino acids: CASSLEAYNEQFF. The CDR3 DNA reads as TGTGCCAGCAGCTTGGAGGCCTACAATGAGCAGTTCTTC.

The chain links TRBV5-1 to TRBJ2-1; D possibly corresponds to TRBD2 (6 bases). Germline V CDR1 and CDR2: SGHRS, YFSETQ. The CDR3 has 14 amino acids. The V and J ends lost 7 bases and 0 bases respectively, with 11 bases between them. This CDR3 is CASEEGSSYNEQFF. The CDR3 coding sequence is TGCGCCAGCGAGGAGGGTAGCTCCTACAATGAGCAGTTCTTC.

This rearrangement joins TRBV28 to TRBJ2-1; perhaps TRBD2 as D (8 bases). This CDR3 has 19 amino acids. CDR1 is MDHEN and CDR2 is SYDVKM in the germline V gene. With 5 bases removed from V and 14 bases from J, the gap between germline ends came to 37 bases. CDR3 loop: CASSRQGLSRGQREKLKFF. Written as DNA, the CDR3 is TGTGCCAGCAGTAGACAGGGACTTAGTCGGGGCCAGCGGGAGAAATTAAAGTTCTTC.

CDR3 sequence reads: CASSFDRTYEQYF. The CDR3 DNA reads as TGTGCCAGCAGCTTTGACAGGACCTACGAGCAGTACTTC. The rearrangement links TRBV2 to TRBJ2-7; D may be TRBD1 (6 bases). With 6 bases removed from V and 2 bases from J, the gap between germline ends came to 11 bases. Germline lookup yields CDR1 SNHLY and CDR2 FYNNEI. The length of the CDR3 is 13 residues.

CDR3 in amino acids: CASRPPATVINEQFF. The CDR3 region has the DNA TGTGCCAGCAGACCACCCGCGACAGTGATCAATGAGCAGTTCTTC. The chain is built from TRBV7-9 and TRBJ2-1, with D possibly matching TRBD1 (5 bases). Looked up from germline, CDR1 is SEHNR and CDR2 is FQNEAQ (reference sequence). V gave up 6 bases and J gave up 6 bases, with 18 bases separating them. CDR3 length: 15 residues.

V is TRBV9 and J is TRBJ1-2, with a tentative D call TRBD1 (6 bases). Looked up from germline, CDR1 is SGDLS and CDR2 is YYNGEE. CDR3 length equals 15 residues. V was shortened by 3 bases and J by 8 bases, with 20 bases between the two germline ends. CDR3 in DNA: TGTGCCAGCAGCGCTGACCTACAGGGTACGGGCGGCTACACCTTC. It specifies CASSADLQGTGGYTF. The full variable domain, rest sourced from reference TRBV9 and TRBJ1-2, is DSGVTQTPKHLITATGQRVTLRCSPRSGDLSVYWYQQSLDQGLQFLIQYYNGEERAKGNILERFSAQQFPDLHSELNLSSLELGDSALYFCASSADLQGTGGYTFGSGTRLTVV.

This chain joins TRBV9 and TRBJ2-5; D ambiguous. The germline gives CDR1 SGDLS, CDR2 YYNGEE. This CDR3 region has 15 residues. Trimming removed 4 bases at V and 3 bases at J, with 16 bases between. The CDR3 here is CASSPYFTTEETQYF. As DNA, the CDR3 is TGTGCCAGCAGCCCCTATTTTACGACGGAAGAGACCCAGTACTTC.

This chain joins TRBV27 and TRBJ1-4; 7 nucleotides agree with TRBD1. CDR3 length equals 16 residues. Germline V lookup: CDR1 MNHEY, CDR2 SMNVEV (reference sequence). V shed 3 bases and J 6 bases; nucleotides not matched to a gene: 10. The CDR3 loop reads CASSFTRGARDEKLFF. The CDR3 coding sequence is TGTGCCAGCAGTTTCACCAGGGGGGCTAGGGATGAAAAACTGTTTTTT.

This clone occurred once. This chain joins TRBV11-3 and TRBJ2-3, with TRBD2 matching over 12 bases. Per germline, CDR1 SGHNT and CDR2 YENEEA. V dropped 2 bases and J dropped 2; count of bases not matched to a gene: 5. The CDR3 runs 17 residues. CDR3 nucleotides: TGTGCCAGCAGCTTATTCCTAGCGGGAGGGGTCACAGATACGCAGTATTTT. Protein: CASSLFLAGGVTDTQYF.

This clone was observed once. This chain links TRBV5-1 with TRBJ2-7, with unresolved D. Germline V gene data show CDR1 as SGHRS and CDR2 as YFSETQ. CDR3 length: 13 amino acids. Trimming took off 4 bases at V and 6 bases at J, with 14 bases between the two ends. As DNA, the CDR3 is TGCGCCAGCAGCCCACTCAATGAGCGCGAGCAGTACTTC. Translating gives CASSPLNEREQYF.

V usage is TRBV10-3 and J usage is TRBJ2-7; perhaps TRBD1 as D (6 bases). V was pared by 9 bases and J by 1 base, with 10 bases between. In germline, CDR1 is ENHRY, CDR2 SYGVKD. The CDR3 spans 12 residues. The CDR3 here is CAIKDRSYEQYF. The CDR3 nucleotides are TGTGCCATAAAAGACAGGTCCTACGAGCAGTACTTC.

This chain connects TRBV2 to TRBJ1-1; D is possibly TRBD1 (5 bases). The CDR3 loop spans 15 amino acids. Germline V gene sequence: CDR1 SNHLY, CDR2 FYNNEI. Trimming took 6 bases from V and 0 from J, leaving 14 bases between them. The CDR3 bases are TGTGCCAGCAGGAGACCGGGACCAATGAACACTGAAGCTTTCTTT. It encodes CASRRPGPMNTEAFF.

The chain recombines TRBV27 with TRBJ2-1; D not resolved. V was clipped by 6 bases and J by 9 bases, with 15 bases between them. Germline CDR1 and CDR2: MNHEY and SMNVEV (reference sequence). The CDR3 extends over 13 amino acids. CDR3 sequence: CASSLRSTGEQFF. The CDR3 region has the DNA TGTGCCAGCAGCCTTCGTTCGACCGGTGAGCAGTTCTTC.

This chain joins TRBV15 and TRBJ1-1; D is unresolved. V lost 0 bases and J 8 bases, leaving 7 bases between the germline ends. From germline, CDR1 is LNHNV and CDR2 YYDKDF (reference sequence). The CDR3 covers 12 residues. The CDR3 sequence is CATSRDRKEAFF. In DNA form, the CDR3 reads TGTGCCACCAGCAGAGATCGCAAGGAAGCTTTCTTT. The complete variable domain, with remaining parts taken from reference TRBV15 and TRBJ1-1, reads DAMVIQNPRYQVTQFGKPVTLSCSQTLNHNVMYWYQQKSSQAPKLLFHYYDKDFNNEADTPDNFQSRRPNTSFCFLDIRSPGLGDTAMYLCATSRDRKEAFFGQGTRLTVV.

The chain has TRBV2 and TRBJ2-5; tentatively, D is TRBD2 (7 bases). The V end was cut by 6 bases, the J end by 2 bases, with 31 bases between. The CDR3 consists of 20 residues. Germline lookup yields CDR1 SNHLY and CDR2 FYNNEI. The CDR3 nucleotides are TGTGCCAGCAGGGGGAGGGGGTCGTGGCCTGGTCAACCCCGACAAGAGACCCAGTACTTC. Translation: CASRGRGSWPGQPRQETQYF.

The chain has TRBV4-1 and TRBJ1-5; D is ambiguous. V was pared by 0 bases and J by 4 bases, with 7 bases between. The CDR3 is made up of 14 amino acids. CDR1 and CDR2 (germline): MGHRA, YSYEKL. The CDR3 nucleotides read TGCGCCAGCAGCCAAGAACATGTGAATCAGCCCCAGCATTTT. The encoded protein is CASSQEHVNQPQHF.

The rearrangement links TRBV2 to TRBJ1-5; D unclear. V was pared by 7 bases and J by 4 bases, with 14 bases between. Germline lookup yields CDR1 SNHLY and CDR2 FYNNEI. CDR3 size: 14 residues. CDR3 nucleotide sequence: TGTGCCAGCACCAATAACGAGGGAAATCAGCCCCAGCATTTT. This translates into CASTNNEGNQPQHF.

The chain links TRBV5-1 to TRBJ2-7, with TRBD1 matching 9 bases. The CDR3 has 15 amino acids. Germline CDR1 and CDR2: SGHRS and YFSETQ. Trimming cost V 4 bases and J 2 bases; bases outside gene matches: 7. The CDR3 coding sequence is TGCGCCAGCAGCGACGGGACAGGGACTACCTACGAGCAGTACTTC. Residues: CASSDGTGTTYEQYF.

This clone was detected only once. One junction end disagrees with the germline gene, perhaps due to a read error. The CDR3 sequence is CASSFSRDRALLF. CDR3 nucleotide sequence: TGTGCCAGCAGTTTCAGCCGGGACAGGGCTTTGCTCTTC. V is TRBV28 and J is TRBJ2-1; 9 bases fit TRBD1. Germline CDR1 MDHEN, CDR2 SYDVKM. The CDR3 consists of 13 residues.